The sample holds a few counts of the clone carrying this T cell receptor (beta chain). Germline values: CDR1 LNHDA, CDR2 SQIVND (reference sequence). This CDR3 region has 16 residues. V lost 2 bases, J lost 7 bases, and 18 bases lay in between. Original processing methods: Amplifying reference gene primers gave estimates of nucleated cell counts. Clones were read by immunoSEQ multiplex PCR, and TCRdb kept only the in-frame ones, dropping some. V and J calls and clone size are copied from that table; D and trimming were computed from the DNA. This table has 150,000 to 200,000 clones, about 86% appearing once. The data belong to a study of blood T cell repertoires in COVID-19. Looking at the study overall: Material from acute and convalescent COVID-19 was sourced from the United States, Italy and Spain. PBMCs, B-cell-depleted T cells, or T cells were the source of the cDNA or gDNA that made up the material.

The sample comprised peripheral blood. The gene calls are TRBV19 and TRBJ1-5, with D possibly matching TRBD1 (5 bases). This clonotype originated in a woman of 80 years or more with acute or convalescent COVID-19. The CDR3 DNA follows: TGTGCCAGTAGTATAAACCCGGGAGCCAGGGCCCAGCCCCAGCATTTT. Residues: CASSINPGARAQPQHF. Variable domain in full (rest from reference TRBV19 and TRBJ1-5): DGGITQSPKYLFRKEGQNVTLSCEQNLNHDAMYWYRQDPGQGLRLIYYSQIVNDFQKGDIAEGYSVSREKKESFPLTVTSAQKNPTAFYLCASSINPGARAQPQHFGDGTRLSIL.